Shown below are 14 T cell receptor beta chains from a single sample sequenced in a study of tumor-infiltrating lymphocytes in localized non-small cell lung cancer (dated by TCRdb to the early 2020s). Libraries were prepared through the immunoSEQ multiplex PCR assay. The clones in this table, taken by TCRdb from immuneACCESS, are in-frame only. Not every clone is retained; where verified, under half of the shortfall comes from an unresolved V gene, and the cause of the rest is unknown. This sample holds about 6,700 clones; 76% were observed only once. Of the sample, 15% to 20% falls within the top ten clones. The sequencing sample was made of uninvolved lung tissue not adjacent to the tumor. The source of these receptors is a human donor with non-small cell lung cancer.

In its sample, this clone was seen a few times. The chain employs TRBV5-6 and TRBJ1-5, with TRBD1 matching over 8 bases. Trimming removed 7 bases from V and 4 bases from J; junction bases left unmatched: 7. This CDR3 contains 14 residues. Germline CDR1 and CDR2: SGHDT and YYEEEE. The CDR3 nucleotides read TGTGCCAGCGGGACAGGCCCTAGTAATCAGCCCCAGCATTTT. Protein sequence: CASGTGPSNQPQHF.

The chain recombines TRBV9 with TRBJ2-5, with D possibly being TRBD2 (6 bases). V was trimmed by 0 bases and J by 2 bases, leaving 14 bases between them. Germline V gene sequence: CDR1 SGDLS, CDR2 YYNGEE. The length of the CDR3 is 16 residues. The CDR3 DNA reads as TGTGCCAGCAGCGTAGGGGCTAGCGTGGGGCAAGAGACCCAGTACTTC. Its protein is CASSVGASVGQETQYF.

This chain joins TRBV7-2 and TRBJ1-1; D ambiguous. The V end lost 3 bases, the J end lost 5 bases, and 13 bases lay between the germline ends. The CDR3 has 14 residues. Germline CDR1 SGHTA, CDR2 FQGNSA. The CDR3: CASSFGRGSTEAFF. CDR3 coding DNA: TGTGCCAGCAGCTTTGGGCGAGGTTCGACTGAAGCTTTCTTT.

CDR3 nucleotides: TGTGCCAGCAGGGGGGCCCACTCCTACGAGCAGTACTTC. Amino acids: CASRGAHSYEQYF. V and J are TRBV6-5 and TRBJ2-7, with D possibly TRBD1 on 6 matching bases. The V end lost 6 bases, the J end lost 0 bases, and 9 bases lay between the germline ends. The CDR3 has 13 residues. Germline V gene lookup returns CDR1 MNHEY and CDR2 SVGAGI.

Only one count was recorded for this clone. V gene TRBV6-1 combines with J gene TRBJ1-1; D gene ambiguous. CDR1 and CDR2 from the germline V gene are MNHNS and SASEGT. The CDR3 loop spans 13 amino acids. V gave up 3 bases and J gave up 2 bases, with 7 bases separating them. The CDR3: CASSDGFNTEAFF. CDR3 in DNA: TGTGCCAGCAGTGATGGGTTTAACACTGAAGCTTTCTTT.

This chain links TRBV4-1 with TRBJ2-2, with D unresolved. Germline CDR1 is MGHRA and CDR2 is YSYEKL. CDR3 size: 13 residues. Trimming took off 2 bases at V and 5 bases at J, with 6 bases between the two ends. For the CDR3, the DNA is TGCGCCAGCAGCCAAATGGGAACCGGGGAGCTGTTTTTT. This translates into CASSQMGTGELFF.

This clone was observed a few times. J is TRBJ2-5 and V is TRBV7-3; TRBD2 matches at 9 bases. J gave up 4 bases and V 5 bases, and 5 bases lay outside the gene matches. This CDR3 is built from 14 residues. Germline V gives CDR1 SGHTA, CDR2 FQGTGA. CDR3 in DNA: TGTGCCAGCAGCCGATCAGCGGGAGGAGAGACCCAGTACTTC. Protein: CASSRSAGGETQYF.

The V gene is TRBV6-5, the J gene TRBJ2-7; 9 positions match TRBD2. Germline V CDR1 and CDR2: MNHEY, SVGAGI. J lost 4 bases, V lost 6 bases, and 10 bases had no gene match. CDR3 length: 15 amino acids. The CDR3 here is CASRPFRLAAYEQYF. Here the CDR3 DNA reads TGTGCCAGCAGACCCTTTAGACTAGCGGCGTACGAGCAGTACTTC.

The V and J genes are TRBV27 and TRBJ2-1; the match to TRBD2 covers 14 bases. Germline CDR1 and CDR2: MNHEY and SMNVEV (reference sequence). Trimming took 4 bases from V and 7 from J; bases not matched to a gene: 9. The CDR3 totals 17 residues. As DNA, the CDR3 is TGTGCCAGCAGTTCTAACATAGGGACTAGCGGGAGTAATGAGCAGTTCTTC. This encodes CASSSNIGTSGSNEQFF.

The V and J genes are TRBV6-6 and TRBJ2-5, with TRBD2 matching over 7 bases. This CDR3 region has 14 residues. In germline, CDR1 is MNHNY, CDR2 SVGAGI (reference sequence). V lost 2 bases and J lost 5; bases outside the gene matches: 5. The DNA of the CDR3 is TGTGCCAGCAGTTACGATACCGGGAGGGAGACCCAGTACTTC. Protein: CASSYDTGRETQYF.

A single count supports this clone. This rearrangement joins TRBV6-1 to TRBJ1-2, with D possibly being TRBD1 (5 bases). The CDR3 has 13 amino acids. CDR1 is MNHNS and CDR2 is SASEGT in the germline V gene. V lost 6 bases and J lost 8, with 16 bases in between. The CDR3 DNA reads TGTGCCAGCAGCCAGGGCATCAGGGCCGGCTACACCTTC. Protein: CASSQGIRAGYTF.

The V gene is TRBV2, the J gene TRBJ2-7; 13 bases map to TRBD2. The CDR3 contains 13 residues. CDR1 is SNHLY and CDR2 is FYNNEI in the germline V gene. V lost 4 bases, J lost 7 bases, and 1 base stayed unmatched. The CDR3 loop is CASSATSGREQYF. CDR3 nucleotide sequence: TGTGCCAGCAGTGCGACTAGCGGGAGGGAGCAGTACTTC.

CDR3 sequence: CASTSLWRQGAKSYTF. The CDR3 DNA follows: TGTGCCAGCACAAGCCTTTGGCGACAGGGGGCGAAGAGCTACACCTTC. This chain uses TRBV13 with TRBJ1-2; 10 nucleotides align to TRBD1. Trimming cost V 7 bases and J 9 bases; bases outside gene matches: 17. CDR1 PRHDT and CDR2 FYEKMQ come from the germline V gene (reference sequence). This CDR3 has 16 amino acids.

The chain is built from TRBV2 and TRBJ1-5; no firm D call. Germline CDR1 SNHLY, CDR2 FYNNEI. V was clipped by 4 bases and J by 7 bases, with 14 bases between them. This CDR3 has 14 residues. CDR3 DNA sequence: TGTGCCAGCAGTGTGGGTCGGGGAGGACAGCCCCAGCATTTT. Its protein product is CASSVGRGGQPQHF.